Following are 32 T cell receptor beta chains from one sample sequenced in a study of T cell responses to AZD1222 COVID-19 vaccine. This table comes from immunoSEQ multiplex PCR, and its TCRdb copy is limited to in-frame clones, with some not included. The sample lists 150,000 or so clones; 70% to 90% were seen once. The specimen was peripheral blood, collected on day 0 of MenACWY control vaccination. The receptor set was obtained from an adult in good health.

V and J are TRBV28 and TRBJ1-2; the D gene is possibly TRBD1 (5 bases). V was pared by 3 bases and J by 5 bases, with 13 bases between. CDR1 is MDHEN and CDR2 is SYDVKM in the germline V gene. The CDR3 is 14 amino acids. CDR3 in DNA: TGTGCCAGCAGTTTTATCGGGGGTAAATATGGCTACACCTTC. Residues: CASSFIGGKYGYTF.

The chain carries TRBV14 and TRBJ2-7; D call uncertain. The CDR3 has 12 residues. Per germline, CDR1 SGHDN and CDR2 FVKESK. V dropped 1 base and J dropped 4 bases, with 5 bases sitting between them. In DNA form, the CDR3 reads TGTGCCAGCAGCCAAGCATTATACGAGCAGTACTTC. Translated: CASSQALYEQYF.

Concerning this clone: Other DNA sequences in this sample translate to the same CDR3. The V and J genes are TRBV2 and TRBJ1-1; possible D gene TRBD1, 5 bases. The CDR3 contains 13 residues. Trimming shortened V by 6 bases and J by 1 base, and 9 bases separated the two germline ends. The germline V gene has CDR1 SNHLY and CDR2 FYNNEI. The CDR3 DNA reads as TGTGCCAGCAGGCGAACAGGGAACACTGAAGCTTTCTTT. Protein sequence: CASRRTGNTEAFF. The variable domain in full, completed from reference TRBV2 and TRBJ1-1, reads EPEVTQTPSHQVTQMGQEVILRCVPISNHLYFYWYRQILGQKVEFLVSFYNNEISEKSEIFDDQFSVERPDGSNFTLKIRSTKLEDSAMYFCASRRTGNTEAFFGQGTRLTVV.

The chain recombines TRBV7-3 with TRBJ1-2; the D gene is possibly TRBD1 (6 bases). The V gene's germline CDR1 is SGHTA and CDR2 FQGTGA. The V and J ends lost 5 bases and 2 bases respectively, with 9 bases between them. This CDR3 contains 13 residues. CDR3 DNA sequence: TGTGCCAGCAGCGAAGACAGGAACTATGGCTACACCTTC. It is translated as CASSEDRNYGYTF.

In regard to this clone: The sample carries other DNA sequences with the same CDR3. The CDR3 sequence is CASSLPENNEQFF. The CDR3 DNA is TGTGCCAGCAGTTTACCCGAAAACAATGAGCAGTTCTTC. The rearrangement uses TRBV12-3 or TRBV12-4 and TRBJ2-1; D remains unclear. Trimming shortened V by 2 bases and J by 5 bases, and 7 bases separated the two germline ends. CDR3 length: 13 residues.

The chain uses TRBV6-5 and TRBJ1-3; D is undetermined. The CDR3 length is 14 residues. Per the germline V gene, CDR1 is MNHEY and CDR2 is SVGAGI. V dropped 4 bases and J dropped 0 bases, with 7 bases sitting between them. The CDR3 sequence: CASSFGFSGNTIYF. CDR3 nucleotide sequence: TGTGCCAGCAGTTTTGGGTTCTCTGGAAACACCATATATTTT.

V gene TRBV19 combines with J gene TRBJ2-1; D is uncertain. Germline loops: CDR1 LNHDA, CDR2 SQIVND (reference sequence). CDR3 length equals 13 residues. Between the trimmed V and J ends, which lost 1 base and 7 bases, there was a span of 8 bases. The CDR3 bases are TGTGCCAGTAGTATAGTATCCGGTAATGAGCAGTTCTTC. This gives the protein CASSIVSGNEQFF.

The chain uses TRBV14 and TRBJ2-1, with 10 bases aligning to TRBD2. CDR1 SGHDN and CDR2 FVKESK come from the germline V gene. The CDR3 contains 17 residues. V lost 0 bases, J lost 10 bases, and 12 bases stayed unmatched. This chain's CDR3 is CASSQERLAGEGSEQFF. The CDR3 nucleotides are TGTGCCAGCAGCCAAGAGAGGCTAGCGGGAGAGGGCAGCGAGCAGTTCTTC.

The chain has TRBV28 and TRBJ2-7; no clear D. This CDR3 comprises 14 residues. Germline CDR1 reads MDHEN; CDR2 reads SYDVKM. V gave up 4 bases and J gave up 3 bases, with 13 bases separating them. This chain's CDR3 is CASSSTRALYEQYF. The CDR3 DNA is TGTGCCAGCAGTTCCACTCGGGCCCTCTACGAGCAGTACTTC.

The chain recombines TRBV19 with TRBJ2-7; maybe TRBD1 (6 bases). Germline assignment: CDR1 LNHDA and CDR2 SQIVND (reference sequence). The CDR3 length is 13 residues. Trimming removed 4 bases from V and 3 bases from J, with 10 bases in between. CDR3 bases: TGTGCCAGTAGTACTCGGGACAACTACGAGCAGTACTTC. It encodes CASSTRDNYEQYF.

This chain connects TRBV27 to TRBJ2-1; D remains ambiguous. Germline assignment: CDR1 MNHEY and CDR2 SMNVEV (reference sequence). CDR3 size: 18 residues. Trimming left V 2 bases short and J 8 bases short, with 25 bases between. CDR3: CASSLPKPRDRHSHEQFF. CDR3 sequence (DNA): TGTGCCAGCAGTTTACCCAAACCCCGAGACCGACATTCCCATGAGCAGTTCTTC.

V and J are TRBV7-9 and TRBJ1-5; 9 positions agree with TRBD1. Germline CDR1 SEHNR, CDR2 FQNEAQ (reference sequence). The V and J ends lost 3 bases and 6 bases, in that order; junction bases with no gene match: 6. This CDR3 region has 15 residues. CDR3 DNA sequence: TGTGCCAGCAGCTTGACAGGGGGTAGAGGTCAGCCCCAGCATTTT. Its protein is CASSLTGGRGQPQHF.

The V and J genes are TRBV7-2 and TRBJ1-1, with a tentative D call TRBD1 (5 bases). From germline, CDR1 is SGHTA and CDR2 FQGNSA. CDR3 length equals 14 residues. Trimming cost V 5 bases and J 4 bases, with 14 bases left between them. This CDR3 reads CASSTQGGATEAFF. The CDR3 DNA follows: TGTGCCAGCAGCACCCAGGGCGGGGCCACTGAAGCTTTCTTT.

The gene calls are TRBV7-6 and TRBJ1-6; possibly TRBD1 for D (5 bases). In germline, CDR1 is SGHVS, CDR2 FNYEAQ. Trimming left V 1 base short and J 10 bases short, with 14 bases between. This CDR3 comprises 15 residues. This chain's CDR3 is CASSLVARGTSPLHF. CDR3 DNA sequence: TGTGCCAGCAGCTTAGTGGCGCGCGGGACCTCACCCCTCCACTTT.

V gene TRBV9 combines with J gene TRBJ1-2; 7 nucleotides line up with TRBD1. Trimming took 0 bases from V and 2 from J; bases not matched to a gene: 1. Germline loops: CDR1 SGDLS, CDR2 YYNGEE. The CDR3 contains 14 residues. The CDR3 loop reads CASSVGGGNYGYTF. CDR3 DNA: TGTGCCAGCAGCGTAGGAGGGGGCAACTATGGCTACACCTTC.

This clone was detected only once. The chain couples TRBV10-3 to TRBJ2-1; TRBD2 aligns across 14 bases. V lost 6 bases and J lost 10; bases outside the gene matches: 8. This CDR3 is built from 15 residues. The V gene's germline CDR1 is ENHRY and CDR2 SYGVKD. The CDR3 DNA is TGTGCCATCAGGGAGGGACTAGCGGGAGCAAGAGAGCAGTTCTTC. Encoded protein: CAIREGLAGAREQFF.

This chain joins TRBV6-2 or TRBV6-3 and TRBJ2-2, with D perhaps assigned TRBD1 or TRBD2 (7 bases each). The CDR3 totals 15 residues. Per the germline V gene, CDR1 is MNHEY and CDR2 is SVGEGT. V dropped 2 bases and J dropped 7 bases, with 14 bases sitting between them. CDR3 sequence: CASSYPAGGDGELFF. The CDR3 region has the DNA TGTGCCAGCAGTTACCCGGCAGGGGGGGACGGGGAGCTGTTTTTT.

CDR3 protein: CASSQDPGTGIYEQYF. As DNA, the CDR3 is TGTGCCAGCAGCCAAGACCCCGGGACTGGAATCTACGAGCAGTACTTC. This chain joins TRBV4-2 and TRBJ2-7; weak D call: TRBD2 (6 bases). Per the germline V gene, CDR1 is LGHNA and CDR2 is YNFKEQ. V was trimmed by 0 bases and J by 3 bases, leaving 15 bases between them. The CDR3 has 16 residues.

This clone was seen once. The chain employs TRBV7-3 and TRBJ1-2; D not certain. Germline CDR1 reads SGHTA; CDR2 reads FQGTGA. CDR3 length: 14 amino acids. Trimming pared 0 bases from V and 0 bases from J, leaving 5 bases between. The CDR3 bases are TGTGCCAGCAGCTTAACAGGGTCTAACTATGGCTACACCTTC. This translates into CASSLTGSNYGYTF.

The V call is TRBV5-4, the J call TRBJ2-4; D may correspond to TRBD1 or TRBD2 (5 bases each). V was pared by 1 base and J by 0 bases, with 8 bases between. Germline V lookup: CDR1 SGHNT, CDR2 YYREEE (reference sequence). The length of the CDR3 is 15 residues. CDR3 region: CASSLPGPAKNIQYF. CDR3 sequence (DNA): TGTGCCAGCAGCTTGCCGGGGCCAGCCAAAAACATTCAGTACTTC.

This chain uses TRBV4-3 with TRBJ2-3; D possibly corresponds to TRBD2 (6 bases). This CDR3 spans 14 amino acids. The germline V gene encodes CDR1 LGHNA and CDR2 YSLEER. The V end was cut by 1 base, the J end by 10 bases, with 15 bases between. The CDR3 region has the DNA TGCGCCAGCAGCCAAGTTGGAGGGCCGGGGGCGCAGTATTTT. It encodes CASSQVGGPGAQYF.

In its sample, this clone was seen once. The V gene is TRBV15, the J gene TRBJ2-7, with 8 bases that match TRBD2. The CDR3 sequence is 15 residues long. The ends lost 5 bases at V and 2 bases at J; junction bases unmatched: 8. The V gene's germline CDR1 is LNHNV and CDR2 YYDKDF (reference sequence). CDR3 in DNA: TGTGCCACCAGCCGAGCGGGAGACCTGACCTACGAGCAGTACTTC. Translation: CATSRAGDLTYEQYF.

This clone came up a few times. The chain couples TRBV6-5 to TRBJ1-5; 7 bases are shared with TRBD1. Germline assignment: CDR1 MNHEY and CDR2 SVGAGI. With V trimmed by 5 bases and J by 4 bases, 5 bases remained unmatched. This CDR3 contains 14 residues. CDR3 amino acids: CASSPGQSNQPQHF. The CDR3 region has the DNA TGTGCCAGCAGTCCGGGACAGTCTAATCAGCCCCAGCATTTT.

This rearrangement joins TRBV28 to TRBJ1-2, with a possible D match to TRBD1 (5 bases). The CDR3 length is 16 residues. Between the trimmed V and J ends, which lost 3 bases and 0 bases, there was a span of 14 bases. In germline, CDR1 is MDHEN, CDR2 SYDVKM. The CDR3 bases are TGTGCCAGCAGTTTCGTCGGGGCCTATGCTAACTATGGCTACACCTTC. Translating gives CASSFVGAYANYGYTF.

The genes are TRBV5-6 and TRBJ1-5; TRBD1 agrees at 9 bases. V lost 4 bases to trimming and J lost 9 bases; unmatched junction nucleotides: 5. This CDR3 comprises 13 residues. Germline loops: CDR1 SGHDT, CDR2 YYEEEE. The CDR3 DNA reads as TGTGCCAGCAGCCGGGACAGGGTTGGGCCCCAGCATTTT. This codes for CASSRDRVGPQHF.

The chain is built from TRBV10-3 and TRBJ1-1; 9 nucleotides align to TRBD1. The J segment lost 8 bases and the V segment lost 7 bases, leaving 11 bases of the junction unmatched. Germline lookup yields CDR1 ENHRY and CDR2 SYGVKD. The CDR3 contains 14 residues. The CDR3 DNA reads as TGTGCCATCACATCACAGGGGGCACGTCCCGAAGCTTTCTTT. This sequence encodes CAITSQGARPEAFF.

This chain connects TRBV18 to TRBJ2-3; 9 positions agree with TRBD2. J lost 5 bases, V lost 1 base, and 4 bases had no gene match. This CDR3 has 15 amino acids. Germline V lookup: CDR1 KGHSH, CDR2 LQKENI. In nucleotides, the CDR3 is TGTGCCAGCTCACCACTAGCGGGAGTGGGAGATACGCAGTATTTT. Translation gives CASSPLAGVGDTQYF.

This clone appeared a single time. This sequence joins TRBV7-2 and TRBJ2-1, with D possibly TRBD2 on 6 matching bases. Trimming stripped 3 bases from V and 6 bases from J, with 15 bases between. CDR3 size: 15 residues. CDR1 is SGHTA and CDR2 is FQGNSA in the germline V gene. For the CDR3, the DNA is TGTGCCAGCAGCTTTCTGGGGGGTGTAGGCAATGAGCAGTTCTTC. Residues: CASSFLGGVGNEQFF.

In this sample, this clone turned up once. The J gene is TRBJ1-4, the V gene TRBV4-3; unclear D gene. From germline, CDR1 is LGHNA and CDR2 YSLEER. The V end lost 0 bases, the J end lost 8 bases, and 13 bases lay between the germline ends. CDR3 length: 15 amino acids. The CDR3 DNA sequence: TGCGCCAGCAGCCAAGACTGGCTTGGTGGGGAAAAACTGTTTTTT. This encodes CASSQDWLGGEKLFF.

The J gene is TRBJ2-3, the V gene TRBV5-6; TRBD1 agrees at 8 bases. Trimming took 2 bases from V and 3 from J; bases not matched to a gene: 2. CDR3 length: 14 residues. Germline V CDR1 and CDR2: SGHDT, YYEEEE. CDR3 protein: CASSLRTGTDTQYF. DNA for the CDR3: TGTGCCAGCAGCTTAAGGACAGGGACAGATACGCAGTATTTT.

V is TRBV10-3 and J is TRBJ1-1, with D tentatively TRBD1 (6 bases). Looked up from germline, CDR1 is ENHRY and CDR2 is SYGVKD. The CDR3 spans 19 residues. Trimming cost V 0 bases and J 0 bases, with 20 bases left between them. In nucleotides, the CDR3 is TGTGCCATCAGTGAGTCGAGGGCTGGACAGCGAGTTCTGAACACTGAAGCTTTCTTT. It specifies CAISESRAGQRVLNTEAFF.

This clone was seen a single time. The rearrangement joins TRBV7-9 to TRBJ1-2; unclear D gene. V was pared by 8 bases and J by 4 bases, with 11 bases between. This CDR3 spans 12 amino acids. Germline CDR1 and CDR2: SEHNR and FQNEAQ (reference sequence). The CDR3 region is CASWRTSYGYTF. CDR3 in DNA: TGTGCCAGCTGGAGGACGTCCTATGGCTACACCTTC.